Listed below are T cell receptor beta chains from one sample, sequenced in a study of Graves' ophthalmopathy and Graves' hyperthyroidism. MiXCR, applied by TCRdb to the multiplex PCR reads, yields one record per CDR3 protein. The data show 200,000 to 300,000 distinct CDR3 sequences, roughly 50% seen once. Sequenced sample: peripheral blood. The receptor set was obtained from an adult man with Graves' ophthalmopathy. Each CDR3 is given with its conserved first and last residue. D genes are given only for firm matches. Size tells how often a clone was seen (once, few, many) or the class of an expanded clone, and some rows leave it out.

J: TRBJ2-5
V: TRBV7-9
D: NA
size: few
CDR3: CASSLIKETQYF

J: TRBJ1-2
V: TRBV29-1
D: NA
size: many
CDR3: CSVGTINYGYTF

J: TRBJ1-5
V: TRBV2
D: NA
size: NA
CDR3: CASSELGPGSNQPQHF

J: TRBJ1-3
V: TRBV9
D: TRBD1
size: NA
CDR3: CASSPSGTANYGYTIYF

J: TRBJ1-2
V: TRBV15
D: NA
size: NA
CDR3: CATSPTSRGTHYGYTF

J: TRBJ2-7
V: TRBV5-4
D: TRBD1
size: NA
CDR3: CASSFDRGAYEQYF

J: TRBJ2-7
V: TRBV10-3
D: TRBD1
size: NA
CDR3: CASSGTGGSYEQYF

J: TRBJ2-5
V: TRBV27
D: NA
size: few
CDR3: CASSPEGGGETQYF

J: TRBJ1-1
V: TRBV5-1
D: NA
size: once
CDR3: CASSLAGTDNTEAFF

J: TRBJ1-3
V: TRBV7-2
D: NA
size: once
CDR3: CASSQDWFGSGNTIYF

J: TRBJ2-5
V: TRBV4-1
D: TRBD2
size: NA
CDR3: CASSQGRLAGVQETQYF

J: TRBJ1-1
V: TRBV7-9
D: TRBD1
size: few
CDR3: CASSGQGAYTEAFF

J: TRBJ2-5
V: TRBV19
D: NA
size: once
CDR3: CASSISPRETQYF

J: TRBJ1-5
V: TRBV2
D: NA
size: NA
CDR3: CASSQGRRGEQPQHF

J: TRBJ2-5
V: TRBV15
D: TRBD1
size: NA
CDR3: CASSTSDRVRETQYF

J: TRBJ1-2
V: TRBV4-1
D: TRBD1
size: NA
CDR3: CASSQDIYIRQGTYGYTF

J: TRBJ1-2
V: TRBV12-3/TRBV12-4
D: NA
size: NA
CDR3: CASSRDRSKLNGYTF

J: TRBJ2-5
V: TRBV15
D: TRBD2
size: few
CDR3: CATSRGTSGGARETQYF

J: TRBJ2-5
V: TRBV9
D: NA
size: few
CDR3: CASSVDGTETQYF

J: TRBJ1-4
V: TRBV10-3
D: NA
size: NA
CDR3: CAISESLGTYEKLFF

J: TRBJ1-2
V: TRBV7-8
D: NA
size: many
CDR3: CASSLEAGNYGYTF

J: TRBJ2-5
V: TRBV7-9
D: NA
size: few
CDR3: CASSLESETQYF

J: TRBJ2-7
V: TRBV29-1
D: NA
size: few
CDR3: CSVEIRQGGRDEQYF

J: TRBJ1-4
V: TRBV19
D: TRBD1
size: once
CDR3: CASRRDRGEKLFF

J: TRBJ1-1
V: TRBV20-1
D: NA
size: few
CDR3: CSARDPRNTEAFF

J: TRBJ2-3
V: TRBV9
D: NA
size: NA
CDR3: CASSPTSSDTQYF

J: TRBJ2-2
V: TRBV7-4
D: TRBD1
size: NA
CDR3: CASSNGTGGGELFF

J: TRBJ1-4
V: TRBV7-2
D: NA
size: NA
CDR3: CASSLEPNEKLFF

J: TRBJ2-3
V: TRBV7-3
D: NA
size: NA
CDR3: CASSPTGMGTDTQYF

J: TRBJ1-1
V: TRBV4-1
D: NA
size: NA
CDR3: CASSLKLGDTEAFF

J: TRBJ1-3
V: TRBV25-1
D: NA
size: many
CDR3: CASSGLGSGNTIYF

J: TRBJ2-5
V: TRBV7-9
D: NA
size: NA
CDR3: CASSFSGERGETQYF

J: TRBJ2-5
V: TRBV20-1
D: TRBD2
size: many
CDR3: CSARDSSGIAETQYF

J: TRBJ1-3
V: TRBV6-5
D: NA
size: once
CDR3: CASGREGNTIYF

J: TRBJ2-5
V: TRBV5-1
D: TRBD1
size: NA
CDR3: CASSLGLGTGASTYQETQYF

J: TRBJ1-2
V: TRBV2
D: NA
size: NA
CDR3: CASNGGSGYGYTF

J: TRBJ1-1
V: TRBV10-2
D: NA
size: NA
CDR3: CASSQGRGRTEAFF

J: TRBJ1-1
V: TRBV5-5
D: TRBD1
size: many
CDR3: CASSVTGVTEAFF

J: TRBJ1-2
V: TRBV29-1
D: NA
size: few
CDR3: CSGDRLASGNYGYTF

J: TRBJ1-5
V: TRBV2
D: NA
size: NA
CDR3: CASSDPARETQHF